This T cell receptor (beta chain) appears in the sequencing data of a study of blood T cell repertoires in COVID-19. Across the study: Some COVID-19 samples were acute and others convalescent; all came from the United States, Italy and Spain. Sources were T cells, B-cell-depleted T cells, or PBMCs; the material itself was cDNA or gDNA.

Only in-frame clones appear in the TCRdb table, and some are missing; sequencing was by immunoSEQ multiplex PCR. The sample has 200,000 to 250,000 clones, 92% seen once. The CDR3 has 10 residues. Trimming left V 9 bases short and J 5 bases short, with 7 bases between. Germline V gene data show CDR1 as SNHLY and CDR2 as FYNNEI. Seattle enrolled patients during active infection and tracked them longitudinally. The chain recombines TRBV2 with TRBJ1-1; D is ambiguous. The sequence derives from a man aged 55 to 70 with COVID-19, enrolled during active disease. Source material: peripheral blood. CDR3 sequence: CAREETEAFF. CDR3 bases: TGTGCCAGGGAGGAGACTGAAGCTTTCTTT.